This TCR beta chain derives from a study of T-cell reconstitution after alpha-beta-depleted transplantation in children. Notes on the study in general: T-cell counts and diversity at one year following transplant were attributed mainly to newly produced T cells. The study reportedly traced alpha-beta T cells about two months after transplant to several hundred expanded graft clones.

Unique molecular identifiers were incorporated into the prepared TCRbeta library. TCRdb analysed the PCR reads with MiXCR anew, one entry per CDR3 protein. Among 7,000 or so distinct CDR3 sequences listed, around 5% were seen once. This clonotype is labeled as medium-sized (0.01 to 0.1%). The antigen remains undetermined. This clonotype originated in a child younger than two who had a stem cell transplant for acute myeloid leukemia, so the T cells may come from the graft donor. Material: PBMCs, mostly from graft donor cells, obtained 180 days after TCRalphabeta/CD19-depleted stem cell transplant.

CDR3 DNA sequence: TGCGCCAGCAGCGTTGTGGCTTCCGGGACAGGGAAAGAGACCCAGTACTTC. Protein: CASSVVASGTGKETQYF. The chain combines TRBV5-1 with TRBJ2-5; 9 nucleotides agree with TRBD1. Germline V gene lookup returns CDR1 SGHRS and CDR2 YFSETQ. V shed 4 bases, J shed 3 bases, and the junction held 13 bases outside the gene matches. This CDR3 contains 17 residues.